Below, 20 T cell receptor beta chains from the same sample are listed, as sequenced in a study of blood T cell repertoires in COVID-19. The assay was immunoSEQ multiplex PCR, and TCRdb's table has in-frame clones only and misses some. The table records 250,000 to 300,000 clones, 75% to 90% of them present only once. Sequenced material: PBMCs or T cells enriched from blood (not recorded which). Receptors originate from a woman aged 50 to 60 who had recovered from COVID-19.

The chain links TRBV28 to TRBJ2-7, with D possibly TRBD2 on 5 matching bases. The V end was cut by 8 bases, the J end by 6 bases, with 17 bases between. The CDR3 extends over 13 amino acids. Germline values: CDR1 MDHEN, CDR2 SYDVKM. The CDR3 nucleotides read TGTGCCAGCGGCCTCCGGCGGGCAGCCGAGCAGTACTTC. Translation gives CASGLRRAAEQYF. Full variable domain (remainder filled in from reference TRBV28 and TRBJ2-7): DVKVTQSSRYLVKRTGEKVFLECVQDMDHENMFWYRQDPGLGLRLIYFSYDVKMKEKGDIPEGYSVSREKKERFSLILESASTNQTSMYLCASGLRRAAEQYFGPGTRLTVT.

The V call is TRBV5-1, the J call TRBJ1-1, with 7 bases that match TRBD1. V lost 6 bases, J lost 4 bases, and 0 bases stayed unmatched. The CDR3 runs 11 residues. CDR1 SGHRS and CDR2 YFSETQ come from the germline V gene. As DNA, the CDR3 is TGCGCCAGCACAGGGGGCACTGAAGCTTTCTTT. Translation gives CASTGGTEAFF.

The rearrangement uses TRBV18 and TRBJ2-1, with unresolved D. The V end lost 3 bases, the J end lost 8 bases, and 14 bases lay between the germline ends. The CDR3 sequence is 14 residues long. Germline CDR1 is KGHSH and CDR2 is LQKENI. In DNA form, the CDR3 reads TGTGCCAGCTCACCCCGGTCGTCTAGTGATGAGCAGTTCTTC. Encoded protein: CASSPRSSSDEQFF.

The chain employs TRBV30 and TRBJ2-1; perhaps TRBD1 as D (8 bases). The CDR3 is 15 amino acids. V dropped 4 bases and J dropped 4 bases, with 17 bases sitting between them. Germline V CDR1 and CDR2: GTSNPN, SVGIG (reference sequence). The CDR3 bases are TGTGCCTGGATCAAACAGGGGGGGTCTTACAATGAGCAGTTCTTC. Translation gives CAWIKQGGSYNEQFF.

The J gene is TRBJ2-5, the V gene TRBV10-3, with 10 nucleotides matching TRBD2. Germline trimming cut 4 bases from V and 5 bases from J; bases unmatched to any gene: 13. CDR3 length: 17 amino acids. Looked up from germline, CDR1 is ENHRY and CDR2 is SYGVKD. The CDR3 spells CAISGPSGSDMAETQYF. The CDR3 DNA sequence: TGTGCCATCAGTGGCCCTAGCGGGAGCGATATGGCGGAGACCCAGTACTTC.

The rearrangement uses TRBV27 and TRBJ1-2; TRBD1 is a possible D gene (5 bases). The V end lost 5 bases, the J end lost 8 bases, and 15 bases lay between the germline ends. This CDR3 is 13 amino acids long. Germline CDR1 MNHEY, CDR2 SMNVEV (reference sequence). In DNA, the CDR3 is TGTGCCAGCAGTGGGGCCAGGGTTCGAGGCTACACCTTC. This encodes CASSGARVRGYTF.

The V call is TRBV28, the J call TRBJ2-7; TRBD2 agrees at 7 bases. Germline V gene data show CDR1 as MDHEN and CDR2 as SYDVKM. Germline trimming cut 5 bases from V and 0 bases from J; bases unmatched to any gene: 10. This CDR3 has 16 residues. The CDR3: CASSPLLAGHSYEQYF. DNA of the CDR3: TGTGCCAGCAGTCCCCTTTTAGCGGGCCACTCCTACGAGCAGTACTTC.

The chain links TRBV5-1 to TRBJ2-3; D perhaps matches TRBD2 (7 bases). The length of the CDR3 is 15 residues. The V gene lost 2 bases and the J gene lost 3 bases, with 13 bases spanning the gap. Germline V gene data show CDR1 as SGHRS and CDR2 as YFSETQ. CDR3 region: CASSFRGAETDTQYF. CDR3 DNA: TGCGCCAGCAGCTTTCGGGGGGCTGAGACAGATACGCAGTATTTT.

V and J are TRBV19 and TRBJ2-7; D gene ambiguous. This CDR3 spans 11 amino acids. Looked up from germline, CDR1 is LNHDA and CDR2 is SQIVND (reference sequence). V was clipped by 11 bases and J by 2 bases, with 10 bases between them. The CDR3 DNA is TGTGCCGAAACCCTACCCTACGAGCAGTACTTC. Protein product: CAETLPYEQYF.

In its sample, this clone was seen once. The chain combines TRBV28 with TRBJ1-1; D remains ambiguous. Per the germline V gene, CDR1 is MDHEN and CDR2 is SYDVKM. V shed 6 bases and J shed 3 bases, with 5 bases lying between them. The CDR3 runs 11 residues. The CDR3 here is CASSRYTEAFF. For the CDR3, the DNA is TGTGCCAGCAGCCGGTACACTGAAGCTTTCTTT.

This chain uses TRBV9 with TRBJ2-5; tentative D call: TRBD1 (6 bases). Trimming pared 1 base from V and 1 base from J, leaving 11 bases between. Looked up from germline, CDR1 is SGDLS and CDR2 is YYNGEE. The CDR3 is 15 amino acids. This CDR3 is CASSVLGHFQETQYF. For the CDR3, the DNA is TGTGCCAGCAGCGTATTGGGACACTTCCAAGAGACCCAGTACTTC.

The chain recombines TRBV20-1 with TRBJ2-4, with TRBD1 matching over 7 bases. The junction had 7 bases not matched to a gene; V was cut back by 3 bases and J by 8 bases. This CDR3 comprises 13 residues. Germline lookup yields CDR1 DFQATT and CDR2 SNEGSKA (reference sequence). The CDR3 is CSASRQGVDIQYF. CDR3 bases: TGCAGTGCTAGTCGGCAGGGGGTTGACATTCAGTACTTC.

V is TRBV5-1 and J is TRBJ1-2; D gene ambiguous. Looked up from germline, CDR1 is SGHRS and CDR2 is YFSETQ. This CDR3 spans 15 amino acids. V was pared by 0 bases and J by 4 bases, with 13 bases between. For the CDR3, the DNA is TGCGCCAGCAGCTTGGCCCTTACACAGCCCTATGGCTACACCTTC. This translates into CASSLALTQPYGYTF.

V is TRBV18 and J is TRBJ1-5; 10 bases line up with TRBD1. The CDR3 is 16 amino acids. The V and J ends lost 3 bases and 5 bases, in that order; junction bases with no gene match: 7. Germline loops: CDR1 KGHSH, CDR2 LQKENI. The CDR3 here is CASSPRSGTGDQPQHF. CDR3 bases: TGTGCCAGCTCACCCCGCTCCGGGACAGGGGATCAGCCCCAGCATTTT.

The V call is TRBV11-3, the J call TRBJ2-3; D remains ambiguous. The CDR3 sequence is 13 residues long. Germline-derived CDR1 and CDR2 are SGHNT and YENEEA. Between the trimmed V and J ends, which lost 5 bases and 5 bases, there was a span of 11 bases. The CDR3 spells CASSTPLGDTQYF. CDR3 in DNA: TGTGCCAGCAGCACCCCCCTAGGAGATACGCAGTATTTT.

This clone was seen a single time. V gene TRBV6-6 combines with J gene TRBJ1-5; 7 nucleotides line up with TRBD1. Trimming took 4 bases from V and 7 from J; bases not matched to a gene: 7. The CDR3 extends over 14 amino acids. Germline V lookup: CDR1 MNHNY, CDR2 SVGAGI (reference sequence). CDR3: CASSFPGGEQPQHF. Here the CDR3 DNA reads TGTGCCAGCAGTTTCCCAGGGGGAGAGCAGCCCCAGCATTTT.

This rearrangement joins TRBV6-5 to TRBJ2-7, with a possible D match to TRBD2 (5 bases). Trimming took off 5 bases at V and 4 bases at J, with 18 bases between the two ends. This CDR3 contains 15 residues. CDR1 is MNHEY and CDR2 is SVGAGI in the germline V gene. For the CDR3, the DNA is TGTGCCAGCAGTCCTGGACCCGGAGGAGTATACGAGCAGTACTTC. It is translated as CASSPGPGGVYEQYF.

V is TRBV9 and J is TRBJ1-2; D is unresolved. V was clipped by 4 bases and J by 3 bases, with 16 bases between them. Germline CDR1 reads SGDLS; CDR2 reads YYNGEE. The CDR3 has 15 amino acids. The CDR3 here is CASSRAEGRDYGYTF. The CDR3 coding sequence is TGTGCCAGCAGCAGGGCTGAAGGGCGGGACTATGGCTACACCTTC.

This rearrangement joins TRBV6-5 to TRBJ2-7, with 10 positions matching TRBD2. Germline CDR1 reads MNHEY; CDR2 reads SVGAGI. This CDR3 is 14 amino acids long. V dropped 2 bases and J dropped 5; count of bases not matched to a gene: 3. For the CDR3, the DNA is TGTGCCAGCAGTTACGCTAGCGGGAGAAACGAGCAGTACTTC. It is translated as CASSYASGRNEQYF.

The chain is built from TRBV19 and TRBJ1-5; TRBD1 agrees at 10 bases. This CDR3 is built from 16 residues. Trimming cost V 9 bases and J 4 bases; bases outside gene matches: 12. CDR1 and CDR2 (germline): LNHDA, SQIVND (reference sequence). The CDR3 region has the DNA TGTGCCAGCCGAATTCGACAGGGGGCGAGAAATCAGCCCCAGCATTTT. Encoded protein: CASRIRQGARNQPQHF.